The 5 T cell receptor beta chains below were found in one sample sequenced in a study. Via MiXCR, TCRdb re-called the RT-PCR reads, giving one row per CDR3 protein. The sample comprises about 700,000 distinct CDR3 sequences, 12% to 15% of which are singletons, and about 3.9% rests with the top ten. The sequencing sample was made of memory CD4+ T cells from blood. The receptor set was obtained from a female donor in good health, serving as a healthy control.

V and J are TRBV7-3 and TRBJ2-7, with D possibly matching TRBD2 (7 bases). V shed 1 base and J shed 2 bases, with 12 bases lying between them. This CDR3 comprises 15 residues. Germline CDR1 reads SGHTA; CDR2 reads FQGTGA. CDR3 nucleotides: TGTGCCAGCAGCTTAAATGGGGGGGCTCCCTACGAGCAGTACTTC. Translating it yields CASSLNGGAPYEQYF.

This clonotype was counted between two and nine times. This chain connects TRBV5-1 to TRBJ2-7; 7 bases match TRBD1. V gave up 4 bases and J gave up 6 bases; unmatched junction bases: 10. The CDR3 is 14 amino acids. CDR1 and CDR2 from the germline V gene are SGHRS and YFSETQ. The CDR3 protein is CASSISGTASEQYF. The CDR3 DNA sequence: TGCGCCAGCAGCATATCCGGGACAGCTTCCGAGCAGTACTTC.

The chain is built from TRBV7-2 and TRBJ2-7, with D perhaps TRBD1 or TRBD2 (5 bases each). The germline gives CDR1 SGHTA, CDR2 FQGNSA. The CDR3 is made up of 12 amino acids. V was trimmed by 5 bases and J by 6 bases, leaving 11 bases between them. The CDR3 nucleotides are TGTGCCAGCAGCCCGGTGGGGGTCGAGCAGTACTTC. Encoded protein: CASSPVGVEQYF.

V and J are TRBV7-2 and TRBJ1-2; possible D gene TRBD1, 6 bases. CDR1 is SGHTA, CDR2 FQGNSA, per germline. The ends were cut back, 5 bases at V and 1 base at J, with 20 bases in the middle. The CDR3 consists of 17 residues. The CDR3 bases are TGTGCCAGCAGCCGCCTACAGGGAGGGGGTTTTAACTATGGCTACACCTTC. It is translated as CASSRLQGGGFNYGYTF.

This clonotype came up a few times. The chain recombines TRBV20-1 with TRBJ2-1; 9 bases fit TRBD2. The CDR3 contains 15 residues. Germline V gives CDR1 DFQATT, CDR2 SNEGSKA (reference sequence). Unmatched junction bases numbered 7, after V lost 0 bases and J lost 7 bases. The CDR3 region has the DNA TGCAGTGCTAGAGATTATAAGCGGGAGGTGAATGAGCAGTTCTTC. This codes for CSARDYKREVNEQFF.